The sequence of this TCR beta chain was determined in a study of blood T cell repertoires in COVID-19 (dated by TCRdb to 2020 to 2022). With respect to the entire study: The collaborator samples originated in the United States, Italy and Spain and spanned the acute and convalescent phases of COVID-19. The prospective study material was composed of cDNA or gDNA derived from T cells, B-cell-depleted T cells, or PBMCs. Deeply sampled blood TCRbeta repertoires from subjects exposed to, actively infected with, or recovered from COVID-19 were included in the dataset. The repertoires were made available in a free public database intended to serve as a resource for research on the immune response to SARS-CoV-2. The samples were drawn from the first 160 participants of the ongoing ImmuneRACE study and from over 950 subjects provided by 6 global collaborators. The sample metadata nearly always contained a de-identified subject ID, COVID-19 status, age in years and sex. Where available, HLA class I and class II types were obtained from metadata supplied by the sample provider rather than from assay-based typing.

To note about this clone: Its antigen specificity is not known. Base qualities were left out, and no much larger clone turns up one base away.

V is shortened by 5 bases, J by 1 base, and the region joining them spans 12 bases. Measured from the cysteine to the phenylalanine, the CDR3 is 14 residues long. Only the CDR3 DNA is retained, 42 bases long and in frame from the first base. CDR1 and CDR2 (SGHRS, YFSETQ) derive from the germline V gene. At one collaborating source in Seattle, patients were enrolled during active infection and were followed longitudinally through the course of disease. The collaborating institutions used their own protocols to collect whole blood in K2EDTA tubes. For TCRbeta analysis, collaborator samples were shipped as frozen whole blood, as isolated PBMCs, or as DNA extracted from either sample type. The immunoSEQ Assay, a bias-controlled multiplex PCR, was used to amplify TCRbeta CDR3 regions from genomic DNA. The study's processing was this. Nucleated cell counts per sample were estimated from amplification of reference gene primers within the assay. Sequence reads were collapsed and filtered to measure the absolute abundance of every unique TCRbeta CDR3 rearrangement. Productive Simpson clonality was computed per sample as the square root of Simpson's diversity index over productive rearrangements. TCRdb mirrors the immuneACCESS table, restricted to in-frame sequences. Some clones are absent from its copies; in checked studies, under half trace to an unresolved V gene, and the reason for the others is unknown. Clonal size and the V and J genes are those of that table, whereas D and trimming came from the DNA. The sample has 40,000 to 60,000 clones on record, 87% of them singletons. Of the sample, 2% to 2.5% is held by the ten largest clones.

Study-level results and caveats: How much clinical and demographic metadata was included differed by source and by participant, and the metadata was provided uncurated.

The specimen sequenced was peripheral blood. The chain couples TRBV5-1 to TRBJ2-5; a tentative D call is TRBD1 (6 bases match). The TCR originated in a woman of 80 years or more with COVID-19, enrolled during active disease. The nucleotide sequence is TGCGCCAGCAGGGTCGACAGGACCCAAGAGACCCAGTACTTC. Translated, this is CASRVDRTQETQYF.